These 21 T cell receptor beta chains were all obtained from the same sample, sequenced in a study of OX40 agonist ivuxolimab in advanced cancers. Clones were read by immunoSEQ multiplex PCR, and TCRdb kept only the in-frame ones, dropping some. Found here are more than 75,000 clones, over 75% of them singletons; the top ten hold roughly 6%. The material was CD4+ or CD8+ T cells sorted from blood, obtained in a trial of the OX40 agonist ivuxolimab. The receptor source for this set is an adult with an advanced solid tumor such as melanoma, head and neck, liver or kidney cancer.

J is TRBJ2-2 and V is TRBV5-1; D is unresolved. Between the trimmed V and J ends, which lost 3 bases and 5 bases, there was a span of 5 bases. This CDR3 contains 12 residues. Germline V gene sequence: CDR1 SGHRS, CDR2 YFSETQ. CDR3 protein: CASSSFTGELFF. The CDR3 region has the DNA TGCGCCAGCAGCTCCTTTACCGGGGAGCTGTTTTTT. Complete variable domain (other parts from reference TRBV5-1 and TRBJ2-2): KAGVTQTPRYLIKTRGQQVTLSCSPISGHRSVSWYQQTPGQGLQFLFEYFSETQRNKGNFPGRFSGRQFSNSRSEMNVSTLELGDSALYLCASSSFTGELFFGEGSRLTVL.

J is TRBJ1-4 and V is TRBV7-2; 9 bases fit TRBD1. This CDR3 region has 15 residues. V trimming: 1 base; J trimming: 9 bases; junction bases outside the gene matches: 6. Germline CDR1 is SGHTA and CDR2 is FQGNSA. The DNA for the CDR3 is TGTGCCAGCAGCTTAGAAACGGGACAGGGTAAAAAACTGTTTTTT. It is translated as CASSLETGQGKKLFF.

This CDR3 reads CASSISANYEQYF. The CDR3, as DNA: TGTGCCAGTAGTATATCTGCGAACTACGAGCAGTACTTC. The chain employs TRBV19 and TRBJ2-7; the D is unclear. The CDR3 extends over 13 amino acids. CDR1 is LNHDA and CDR2 is SQIVND in the germline V gene (reference sequence). V was cut by 2 bases and J by 3 bases, with 8 bases left in between.

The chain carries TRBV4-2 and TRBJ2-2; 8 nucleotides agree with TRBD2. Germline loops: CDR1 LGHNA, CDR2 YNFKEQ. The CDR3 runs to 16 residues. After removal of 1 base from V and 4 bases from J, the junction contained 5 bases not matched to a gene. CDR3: CASSQVAGGLTGELFF. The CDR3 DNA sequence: TGTGCCAGCAGCCAAGTTGCGGGAGGCCTCACCGGGGAGCTGTTTTTT.

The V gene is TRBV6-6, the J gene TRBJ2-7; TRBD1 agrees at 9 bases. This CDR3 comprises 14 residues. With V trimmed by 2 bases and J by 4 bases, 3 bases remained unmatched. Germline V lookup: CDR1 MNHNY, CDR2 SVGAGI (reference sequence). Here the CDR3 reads CASSYAGQGYEQYF. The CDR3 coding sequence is TGTGCCAGCAGTTACGCTGGACAGGGGTACGAGCAGTACTTC.

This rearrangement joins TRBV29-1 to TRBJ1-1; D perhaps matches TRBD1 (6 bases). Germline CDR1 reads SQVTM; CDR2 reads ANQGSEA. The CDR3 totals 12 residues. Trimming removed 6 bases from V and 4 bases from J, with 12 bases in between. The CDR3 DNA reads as TGCAGCGTCTATCAGGGGCCCACTGAAGCTTTCTTT. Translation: CSVYQGPTEAFF.

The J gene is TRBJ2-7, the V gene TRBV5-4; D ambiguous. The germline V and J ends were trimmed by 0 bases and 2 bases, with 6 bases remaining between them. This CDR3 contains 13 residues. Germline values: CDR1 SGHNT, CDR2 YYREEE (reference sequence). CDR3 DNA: TGTGCCAGCAGCTTGGAGCGCACCTACGAGCAGTACTTC. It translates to CASSLERTYEQYF.

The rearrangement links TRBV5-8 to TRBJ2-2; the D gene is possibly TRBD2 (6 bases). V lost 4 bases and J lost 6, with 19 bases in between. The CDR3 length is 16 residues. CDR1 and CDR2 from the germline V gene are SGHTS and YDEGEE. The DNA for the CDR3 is TGTGCCAGCAGCGCTACGGCCGGGACTGGCTCCGGGGAGCTGTTTTTT. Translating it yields CASSATAGTGSGELFF.

The CDR3 here is CASSLRRALGNTIYF. CDR3 in DNA: TGTGCCAGCAGCTTAAGAAGGGCACTTGGAAACACCATATATTTT. The chain carries TRBV5-6 and TRBJ1-3; D ambiguous. V lost 2 bases and J 3 bases, leaving 12 bases between the germline ends. CDR3 length equals 15 residues. CDR1 is SGHDT and CDR2 is YYEEEE in the germline V gene. The full variable domain, completed using reference TRBV5-6 and TRBJ1-3, is DAGVTQSPTHLIKTRGQQVTLRCSPKSGHDTVSWYQQALGQGPQFIFQYYEEEERQRGNFPDRFSGHQFPNYSSELNVNALLLGDSALYLCASSLRRALGNTIYFGEGSWLTVV.

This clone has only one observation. The CDR3 region has the DNA TGTGCCAGCAGCTTAGGTTGGGATACGAACACTGAAGCTTTCTTT. It yields the protein CASSLGWDTNTEAFF. The V call is TRBV7-9, the J call TRBJ1-1; D uncertain. Per the germline V gene, CDR1 is SEHNR and CDR2 is FQNEAQ (reference sequence). The V gene lost 1 base and the J gene lost 1 base, with 10 bases spanning the gap. This CDR3 region has 15 residues.

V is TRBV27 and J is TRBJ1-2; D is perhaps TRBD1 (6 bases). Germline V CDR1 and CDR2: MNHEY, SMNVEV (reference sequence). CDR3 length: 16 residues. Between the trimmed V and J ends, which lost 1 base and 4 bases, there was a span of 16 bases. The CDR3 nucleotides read TGTGCCAGCAGTTTATATGCAGGGGCCGCCCCCTATGGCTACACCTTC. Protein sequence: CASSLYAGAAPYGYTF.

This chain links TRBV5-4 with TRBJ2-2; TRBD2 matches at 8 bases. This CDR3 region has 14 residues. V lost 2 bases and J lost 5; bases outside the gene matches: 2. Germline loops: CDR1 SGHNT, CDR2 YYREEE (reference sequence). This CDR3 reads CASSLTGGTGELFF. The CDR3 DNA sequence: TGTGCCAGCAGCTTAACGGGGGGGACCGGGGAGCTGTTTTTT.

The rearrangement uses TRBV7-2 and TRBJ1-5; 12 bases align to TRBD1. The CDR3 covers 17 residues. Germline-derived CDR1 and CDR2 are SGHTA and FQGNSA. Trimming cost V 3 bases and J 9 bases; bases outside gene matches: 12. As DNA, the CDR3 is TGTGCCAGCAGCTTGGGCATCGGGACAGGGGGCAGGACGCCCCAGCATTTT. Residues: CASSLGIGTGGRTPQHF.

The CDR3 spells CASSIWLSGEYEQYF. DNA for the CDR3: TGTGCCAGTAGTATCTGGTTGTCCGGGGAATACGAGCAGTACTTC. The rearrangement uses TRBV19 and TRBJ2-7, with D possibly being TRBD2 (5 bases). The CDR3 length is 15 residues. The ends were cut back, 3 bases at V and 4 bases at J, with 16 bases in the middle. Germline values: CDR1 LNHDA, CDR2 SQIVND (reference sequence).

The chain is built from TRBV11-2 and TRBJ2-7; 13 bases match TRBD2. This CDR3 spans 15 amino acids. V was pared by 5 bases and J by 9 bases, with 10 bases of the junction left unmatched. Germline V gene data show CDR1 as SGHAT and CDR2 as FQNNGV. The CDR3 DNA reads TGTGCCAGCAGCCTGGGACTAGCGGGACCGGGGGGGCAGTACTTC. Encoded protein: CASSLGLAGPGGQYF.

CDR3 in amino acids: CARTGNTNTGELFF. CDR3 DNA: TGTGCCAGAACAGGGAATACGAACACCGGGGAGCTGTTTTTT. The genes are TRBV2 and TRBJ2-2, with TRBD1 as a possible D gene (6 bases). V lost 9 bases to trimming and J lost 0 bases, with 11 bases between them. Looked up from germline, CDR1 is SNHLY and CDR2 is FYNNEI. This CDR3 has 14 residues.

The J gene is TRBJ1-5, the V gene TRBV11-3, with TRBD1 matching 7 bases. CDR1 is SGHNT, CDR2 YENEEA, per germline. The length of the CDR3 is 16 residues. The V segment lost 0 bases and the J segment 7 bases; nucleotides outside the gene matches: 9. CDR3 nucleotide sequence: TGTGCCAGCAGCTTAGATGCGGGGGGCAGGGGGCAGCCCCAGCATTTT. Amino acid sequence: CASSLDAGGRGQPQHF.

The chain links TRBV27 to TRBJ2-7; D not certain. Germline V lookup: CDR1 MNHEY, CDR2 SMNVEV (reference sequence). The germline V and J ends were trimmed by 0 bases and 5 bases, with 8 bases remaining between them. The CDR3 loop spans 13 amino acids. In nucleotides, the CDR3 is TGTGCCAGCAGTTTATCGGCCCCCAACGAGCAGTACTTC. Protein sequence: CASSLSAPNEQYF.

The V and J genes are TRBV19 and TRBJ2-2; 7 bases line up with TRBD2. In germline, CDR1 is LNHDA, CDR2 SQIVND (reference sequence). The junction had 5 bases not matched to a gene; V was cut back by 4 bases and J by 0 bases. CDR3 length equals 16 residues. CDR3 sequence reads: CASSKWDYSNTGELFF. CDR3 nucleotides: TGTGCCAGTAGTAAGTGGGACTACTCGAACACCGGGGAGCTGTTTTTT.

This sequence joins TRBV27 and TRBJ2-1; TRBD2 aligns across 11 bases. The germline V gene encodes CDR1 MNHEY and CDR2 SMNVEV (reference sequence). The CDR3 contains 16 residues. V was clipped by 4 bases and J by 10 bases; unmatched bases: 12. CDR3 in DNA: TGTGCCAGCAGTTCCACTCGACTAGCGGGAACTTGGGAGCAGTTCTTC. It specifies CASSSTRLAGTWEQFF.

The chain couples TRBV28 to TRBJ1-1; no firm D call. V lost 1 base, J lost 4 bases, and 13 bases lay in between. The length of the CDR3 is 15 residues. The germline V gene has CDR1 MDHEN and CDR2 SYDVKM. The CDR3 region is CASSLSAFLGTEAFF. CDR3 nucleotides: TGTGCCAGCAGTTTATCGGCTTTCCTGGGCACTGAAGCTTTCTTT.